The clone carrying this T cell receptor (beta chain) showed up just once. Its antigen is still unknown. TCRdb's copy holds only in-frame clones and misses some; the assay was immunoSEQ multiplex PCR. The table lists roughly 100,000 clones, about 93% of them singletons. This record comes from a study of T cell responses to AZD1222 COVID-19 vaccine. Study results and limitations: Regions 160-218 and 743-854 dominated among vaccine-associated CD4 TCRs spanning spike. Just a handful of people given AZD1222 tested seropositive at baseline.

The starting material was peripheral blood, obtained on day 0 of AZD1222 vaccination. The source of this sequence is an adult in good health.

CDR3 sequence: CASSYPIAGVETQYF. CDR3 sequence (DNA): TGTGCCAGCAGTTACCCCATAGCGGGAGTGGAGACCCAGTACTTC. V gene TRBV6-5 combines with J gene TRBJ2-5; 9 nucleotides line up with TRBD2. CDR1 MNHEY and CDR2 SVGAGI come from the germline V gene. This CDR3 spans 15 amino acids. V was pared by 2 bases and J by 5 bases, with 6 bases of the junction left unmatched.